The 28 T cell receptor beta chains in this list originate from one sample, sequenced in a study of a mutant IDH1 vaccine in newly diagnosed glioma. Time point defined: baseline, week 1 (first vaccination visit). Treatment of the sample: pre-vaccination baseline after standard-of-care therapy. Method: immunoSEQ multiplex PCR; TCRdb's copy keeps in-frame clones and lacks some. This sample carries tens of thousands of clones, around 80% of them seen once, and the ten largest clones take nearly 5.5%. Sequences were derived from PBMCs, sampled from a glioma patient treated with radiotherapy, temozolomide or both. The receptors here all came from a man between 35 and 55 years old with glioma. Some clones in this sample may be carry-over from other donors' samples.

The chain has TRBV5-4 and TRBJ1-4; D not certain. The germline V and J ends were trimmed by 4 bases and 5 bases, with 15 bases remaining between them. The germline V gene has CDR1 SGHNT and CDR2 YYREEE (reference sequence). This CDR3 has 15 amino acids. DNA of the CDR3: TGTGCCAGCAGCCTTAACCGGGCCGTCAATGAAAAACTGTTTTTT. Its translation: CASSLNRAVNEKLFF.

Relative to its sample, this clone is medium-sized. The chain couples TRBV7-8 to TRBJ2-7; the match to TRBD2 covers 8 bases. CDR1 is SGHVS, CDR2 FQNEAQ, per germline. V lost 1 base to trimming and J lost 7 bases; unmatched junction nucleotides: 9. CDR3 size: 15 residues. CDR3 protein: CASSLVAGGLGEQYF. CDR3 in DNA: TGTGCCAGCAGCTTAGTGGCGGGGGGTTTGGGGGAGCAGTACTTC.

The V and J genes are TRBV29-1 and TRBJ2-5; unclear D gene. Germline CDR1 is SQVTM and CDR2 is ANQGSEA. V lost 8 bases to trimming and J lost 5 bases, with 15 bases between them. This CDR3 is built from 12 residues. In nucleotides, the CDR3 is TGCAGCCTACAGAGGTCCGGGGAGACCCAGTACTTC. Amino acids: CSLQRSGETQYF.

The V and J genes are TRBV19 and TRBJ2-2, with D perhaps matching TRBD1 (6 bases). Germline-derived CDR1 and CDR2 are LNHDA and SQIVND (reference sequence). The CDR3 is 15 residues long. V lost 8 bases, J lost 5 bases, and 18 bases lay in between. The CDR3 reads CASRHRQDGTGELFF. CDR3 sequence (DNA): TGTGCCAGTCGCCATAGACAGGACGGAACCGGGGAGCTGTTTTTT.

This chain uses TRBV2 with TRBJ2-7; D is perhaps TRBD1 or TRBD2 (6 bases each). V was cut by 3 bases and J by 6 bases, with 15 bases left in between. Per germline, CDR1 SNHLY and CDR2 FYNNEI. CDR3 length: 14 residues. The CDR3 here is CASSEWAGGGEQYF. CDR3 DNA sequence: TGTGCCAGCAGTGAGTGGGCAGGAGGGGGCGAGCAGTACTTC. Drawing the rest from reference TRBV2 and TRBJ2-7, the complete variable domain is EPEVTQTPSHQVTQMGQEVILRCVPISNHLYFYWYRQILGQKVEFLVSFYNNEISEKSEIFDDQFSVERPDGSNFTLKIRSTKLEDSAMYFCASSEWAGGGEQYFGPGTRLTVT.

The rearrangement uses TRBV19 and TRBJ1-1; D gene unclear. The CDR3 extends over 13 amino acids. The V end was cut by 5 bases, the J end by 0 bases, with 7 bases between. Germline V CDR1 and CDR2: LNHDA, SQIVND (reference sequence). The CDR3 bases are TGTGCCAGTAGTGTTCAGGTGAACACTGAAGCTTTCTTT. Translated: CASSVQVNTEAFF.

The V gene is TRBV19, the J gene TRBJ2-3; a weak D match, TRBD1 (7 bases). The CDR3 sequence is 18 residues long. Between the trimmed V and J ends, which lost 0 bases and 1 base, there was a span of 17 bases. Germline V lookup: CDR1 LNHDA, CDR2 SQIVND (reference sequence). Here the CDR3 reads CASSIDPGGGLGTDTQYF. For the CDR3, the DNA is TGTGCCAGTAGTATAGACCCTGGAGGGGGCCTAGGCACAGATACGCAGTATTTT.

The CDR3 sequence is CASRPVYSNQPQHF. DNA of the CDR3: TGTGCCAGCCGTCCAGTCTATAGCAATCAGCCCCAGCATTTT. V and J are TRBV6-5 and TRBJ1-5, with unresolved D. V dropped 8 bases and J dropped 0 bases, with 11 bases sitting between them. CDR1 and CDR2 (germline): MNHEY, SVGAGI. CDR3 size: 14 residues.

The V gene is TRBV6-5, the J gene TRBJ2-3; maybe TRBD1 (6 bases). Germline V CDR1 and CDR2: MNHEY, SVGAGI. The CDR3 covers 15 residues. V dropped 6 bases and J dropped 5 bases, with 18 bases sitting between them. The CDR3 DNA reads TGTGCCAGCAGCTCCGGGACAACCTCTCAAGATACGCAGTATTTT. Amino acids: CASSSGTTSQDTQYF.

The V gene is TRBV19, the J gene TRBJ2-7, with 9 positions matching TRBD1. Germline values: CDR1 LNHDA, CDR2 SQIVND (reference sequence). V was clipped by 7 bases and J by 4 bases; unmatched bases: 5. The CDR3 has 13 residues. The CDR3 reads CASTADRGYEQYF. Here the CDR3 DNA reads TGTGCCAGTACCGCGGACAGGGGATACGAGCAGTACTTC.

The chain links TRBV5-1 to TRBJ1-2; D remains ambiguous. The CDR3 length is 15 residues. Per germline, CDR1 SGHRS and CDR2 YFSETQ. The ends were cut back, 1 base at V and 1 base at J, with 11 bases in the middle. CDR3 residues: CASSLMTRGNYGYTF. CDR3 nucleotides: TGCGCCAGCAGCTTGATGACGCGGGGTAACTATGGCTACACCTTC. Filled out from reference TRBV5-1 and TRBJ1-2, the complete variable domain reads KAGVTQTPRYLIKTRGQQVTLSCSPISGHRSVSWYQQTPGQGLQFLFEYFSETQRNKGNFPGRFSGRQFSNSRSEMNVSTLELGDSALYLCASSLMTRGNYGYTFGSGTRLTVV.

Turning to this clone: Other nucleotide sequences from this sample produce the same CDR3. The V call is TRBV6-5, the J call TRBJ1-2; D not resolved. The length of the CDR3 is 14 residues. The V gene lost 0 bases and the J gene lost 5 bases, with 10 bases spanning the gap. CDR1 is MNHEY, CDR2 SVGAGI, per germline. The CDR3, as DNA: TGTGCCAGCAGTTACTCGGAGGGCATTTATGGCTACACCTTC. This translates into CASSYSEGIYGYTF.

The V and J genes are TRBV30 and TRBJ1-4; D not resolved. This CDR3 is built from 14 residues. Germline CDR1 reads GTSNPN; CDR2 reads SVGIG (reference sequence). Trimming cost V 4 bases and J 7 bases, with 16 bases left between them. CDR3 nucleotide sequence: TGTGCCTGGAAGGTCGGTCGGGGAGTTGAAAAACTGTTTTTT. Amino acid sequence: CAWKVGRGVEKLFF.

The chain employs TRBV5-1 and TRBJ2-3, with D unresolved. CDR1 is SGHRS and CDR2 is YFSETQ in the germline V gene. The V and J ends lost 0 bases and 6 bases respectively, with 14 bases between them. The CDR3 is 15 amino acids. The CDR3 DNA reads as TGCGCCAGCAGCTTGGCCTACTCCTCTGGGGATACGCAGTATTTT. Encoded protein: CASSLAYSSGDTQYF.

This clone turned up a few times. The CDR3 DNA is TGTGCCAGCAGTTTGCTAGGGGGCGGAAACACTGAAGCTTTCTTT. Translated, it gives CASSLLGGGNTEAFF. The rearrangement joins TRBV5-4 to TRBJ1-1, with TRBD1 identical over 7 bases. The V gene end was trimmed by 5 bases and the J gene end by 2 bases; junction bases not matched to a gene: 9. The length of the CDR3 is 15 residues. The germline V gene has CDR1 SGHNT and CDR2 YYREEE (reference sequence).

The chain joins TRBV6-5 to TRBJ2-7; 9 bases agree with TRBD2. This CDR3 has 16 amino acids. Losses at the gene ends were 0 bases for V and 4 bases for J; bases not matched to a gene: 7. Germline loops: CDR1 MNHEY, CDR2 SVGAGI. Here the CDR3 DNA reads TGTGCCAGCAGTTACTCGAGTTACCTAGCGGGGTACGAGCAGTACTTC. Translated: CASSYSSYLAGYEQYF.

V usage is TRBV5-1 and J usage is TRBJ2-3; no reliable D call. Germline V lookup: CDR1 SGHRS, CDR2 YFSETQ. Trimming took 5 bases from V and 0 from J, leaving 10 bases between them. CDR3 length: 14 amino acids. CDR3 in DNA: TGCGCCAGCAGTCCAGCCACTAGCACAGATACGCAGTATTTT. This gives the protein CASSPATSTDTQYF.

The V call is TRBV4-2, the J call TRBJ2-7; a weak D match, TRBD2 (6 bases). Germline assignment: CDR1 LGHNA and CDR2 YNFKEQ. This CDR3 spans 17 amino acids. V was trimmed by 0 bases and J by 4 bases, leaving 19 bases between them. This chain's CDR3 is CASSQDRPGDLVYEQYF. The DNA of the CDR3 is TGTGCCAGCAGCCAAGATCGTCCGGGGGACCTTGTTTACGAGCAGTACTTC.

This rearrangement joins TRBV19 to TRBJ2-6; the D gene is possibly TRBD1 (5 bases). CDR3 size: 14 residues. V was pared by 7 bases and J by 4 bases, with 11 bases between. CDR1 is LNHDA, CDR2 SQIVND, per germline (reference sequence). CDR3 bases: TGTGCCAGTATGGGGCTAAGGGGGGCCAACGTCCTGACTTTC. Translation: CASMGLRGANVLTF.

CDR3 sequence: CASRYTGGGTEAFF. CDR3 coding DNA: TGTGCCAGCAGGTACACAGGGGGAGGCACTGAAGCTTTCTTT. The chain is built from TRBV13 and TRBJ1-1, with 8 bases identical to TRBD1. Germline trimming cut 6 bases from V and 4 bases from J; bases unmatched to any gene: 7. The germline gives CDR1 PRHDT, CDR2 FYEKMQ (reference sequence). The CDR3 spans 14 residues.

The rearrangement links TRBV18 to TRBJ2-3; 9 bases match TRBD2. This CDR3 region has 16 residues. The V gene's germline CDR1 is KGHSH and CDR2 LQKENI. V gave up 1 base and J gave up 6 bases; unmatched junction bases: 8. DNA for the CDR3: TGTGCCAGCTCACCACGGCAGCGGGGGGAAATGGATACGCAGTATTTT. Translating gives CASSPRQRGEMDTQYF. Filled out from reference TRBV18 and TRBJ2-3, the complete variable domain reads NAGVMQNPRHLVRRRGQEARLRCSPMKGHSHVYWYRQLPEEGLKFMVYLQKENIIDESGMPKERFSAEFPKEGPSILRIQQVVRGDSAAYFCASSPRQRGEMDTQYFGPGTRLTVL.

The chain recombines TRBV19 with TRBJ1-5, with 8 bases fitting TRBD1. The CDR3 extends over 15 amino acids. The germline V gene encodes CDR1 LNHDA and CDR2 SQIVND (reference sequence). The junction had 4 bases not matched to a gene; V was cut back by 3 bases and J by 3 bases. The CDR3 region has the DNA TGTGCCAGTAGTATGGGCAGGGGGCACAATCAGCCCCAGCATTTT. Translated, it gives CASSMGRGHNQPQHF.

V and J are TRBV7-2 and TRBJ1-2, with D tentatively TRBD1 (6 bases). The CDR3 is made up of 16 amino acids. Trimming pared 3 bases from V and 0 bases from J, leaving 14 bases between. Germline V gene lookup returns CDR1 SGHTA and CDR2 FQGNSA. DNA of the CDR3: TGTGCCAGCAGCTTTGGGACACCGTACTCTAACTATGGCTACACCTTC. Translated, it gives CASSFGTPYSNYGYTF.

This rearrangement joins TRBV7-9 to TRBJ1-5; tentative D call: TRBD1 (6 bases). Germline assignment: CDR1 SEHNR and CDR2 FQNEAQ (reference sequence). The V end was cut by 1 base, the J end by 7 bases, with 8 bases between. CDR3 length: 13 residues. The CDR3 spells CASSLGGGQPQHF. CDR3 DNA sequence: TGTGCCAGCAGCTTAGGGGGGGGCCAGCCCCAGCATTTT.

About this clone: The same CDR3 is also encoded by other DNA sequences in this sample. The rearrangement uses TRBV27 and TRBJ2-3; no clear D gene. Germline CDR1 MNHEY, CDR2 SMNVEV (reference sequence). The CDR3 has 13 residues. V was clipped by 0 bases and J by 4 bases, with 5 bases between them. The CDR3 loop reads CASSLSRPDTQYF. The CDR3 coding sequence is TGTGCCAGCAGTTTATCAAGACCAGATACGCAGTATTTT.

The chain recombines TRBV10-3 with TRBJ2-7; 8 positions match TRBD1. Germline assignment: CDR1 ENHRY and CDR2 SYGVKD. The CDR3 spans 14 residues. Trimming removed 3 bases from V and 6 bases from J; junction bases left unmatched: 7. The CDR3 is CAISDQGAAGEQYF. For the CDR3, the DNA is TGTGCCATCAGTGATCAGGGGGCGGCTGGCGAGCAGTACTTC.

The V and J genes are TRBV4-2 and TRBJ2-3; 8 bases fit TRBD2. There are 17 residues in the CDR3. V dropped 0 bases and J dropped 0; count of bases not matched to a gene: 5. CDR1 LGHNA and CDR2 YNFKEQ come from the germline V gene. DNA of the CDR3: TGTGCCAGCAGCCAAGAGAATGGCGGGGGGAGCACAGATACGCAGTATTTT. It is translated as CASSQENGGGSTDTQYF.

V gene TRBV4-1 combines with J gene TRBJ1-1, with D possibly matching TRBD1 (6 bases). The V end lost 0 bases, the J end lost 4 bases, and 18 bases lay between the germline ends. Germline CDR1 reads MGHRA; CDR2 reads YSYEKL. The CDR3 runs 17 residues. DNA for the CDR3: TGCGCCAGCAGCCAAGACGTGGGGGCGCATGCCGGCACTGAAGCTTTCTTT. Translated: CASSQDVGAHAGTEAFF.